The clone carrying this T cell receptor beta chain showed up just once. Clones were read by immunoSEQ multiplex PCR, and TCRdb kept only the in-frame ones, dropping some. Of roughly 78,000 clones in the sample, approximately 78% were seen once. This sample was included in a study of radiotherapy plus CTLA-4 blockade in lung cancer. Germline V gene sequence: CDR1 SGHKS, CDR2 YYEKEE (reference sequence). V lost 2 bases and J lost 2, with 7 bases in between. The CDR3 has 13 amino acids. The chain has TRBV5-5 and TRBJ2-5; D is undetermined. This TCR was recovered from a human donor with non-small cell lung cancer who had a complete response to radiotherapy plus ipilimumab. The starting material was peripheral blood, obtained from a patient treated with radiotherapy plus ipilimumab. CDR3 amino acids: CASSFQSQETQYF. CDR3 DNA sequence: TGTGCCAGCAGCTTCCAGTCTCAAGAGACCCAGTACTTC. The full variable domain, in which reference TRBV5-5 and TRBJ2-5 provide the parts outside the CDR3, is DAGVTQSPTHLIKTRGQQVTLRCSPISGHKSVSWYQQVLGQGPQFIFQYYEKEERGRGNFPDRFSARQFPNYSSELNVNALLLGDSALYLCASSFQSQETQYFGPGTRLLVL.